This T cell receptor beta chain was recovered during a study of breast tumors, draining lymph nodes, adjacent tissues. Study-level results: Tumors had less TCR diversity than lymph nodes, more than nontumor tissue. Luminal-like breast cancer showed significantly greater tumor-nontumor repertoire similarity than basal-like breast cancer did.

The V gene lost 0 bases and the J gene lost 5 bases, with 11 bases spanning the gap. The CDR3 spans 15 residues. Per the germline V gene, CDR1 is SGHRS and CDR2 is YFSETQ. Breast cancer patients provided tissue from their axillary draining lymph nodes. Each CDR3 protein is one row after TCRdb ran MiXCR on the multiplex PCR reads. Here the sample spans fewer than 250,000 distinct CDR3 sequences, approximately 31% being singletons. Turning to this clonotype: Its target is unknown.

Input material: axillary lymph node tissue. The chain has TRBV5-1 and TRBJ2-2; maybe TRBD1 (5 bases). This clonotype was sampled from a female donor with breast cancer. Some clones in this sample may be carry-over from other donors' samples. CDR3 in DNA: TGCGCCAGCAGCTTGGAGGGGTATGAAACCGGGGAGCTGTTTTTT. It specifies CASSLEGYETGELFF.